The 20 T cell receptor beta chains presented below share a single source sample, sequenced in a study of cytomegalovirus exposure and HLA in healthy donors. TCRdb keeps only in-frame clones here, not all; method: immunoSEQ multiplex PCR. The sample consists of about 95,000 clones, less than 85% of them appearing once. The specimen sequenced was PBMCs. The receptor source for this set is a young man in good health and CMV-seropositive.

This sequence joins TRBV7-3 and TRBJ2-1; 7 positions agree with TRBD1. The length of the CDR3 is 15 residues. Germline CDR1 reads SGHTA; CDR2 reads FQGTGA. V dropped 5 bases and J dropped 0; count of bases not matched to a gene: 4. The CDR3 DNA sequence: TGTGCCAGCAGCCCTTCAGGGGGCTCCTACAATGAGCAGTTCTTC. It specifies CASSPSGGSYNEQFF. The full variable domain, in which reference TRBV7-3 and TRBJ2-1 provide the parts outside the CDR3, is GAGVSQTPSNKVTEKGKYVELRCDPISGHTALYWYRQSLGQGPEFLIYFQGTGAADDSGLPNDRFFAVRPEGSVSTLKIQRTERGDSAVYLCASSPSGGSYNEQFFGPGTRLTVL.

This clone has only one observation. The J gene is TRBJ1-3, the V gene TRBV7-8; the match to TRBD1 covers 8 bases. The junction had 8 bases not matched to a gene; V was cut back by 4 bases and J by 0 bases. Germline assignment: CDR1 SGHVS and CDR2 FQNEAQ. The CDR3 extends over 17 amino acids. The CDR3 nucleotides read TGTGCCAGCAGCTCACCGACAGGGGCGAGCTCTGGAAACACCATATATTTT. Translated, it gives CASSSPTGASSGNTIYF.

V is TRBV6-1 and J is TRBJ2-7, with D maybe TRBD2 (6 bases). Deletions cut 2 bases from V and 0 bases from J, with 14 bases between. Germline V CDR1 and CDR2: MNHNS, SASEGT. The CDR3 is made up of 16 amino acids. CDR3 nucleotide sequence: TGTGCCAGCAGTGAATCAGTAGCGGTCAGCTCCTACGAGCAGTACTTC. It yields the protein CASSESVAVSSYEQYF.

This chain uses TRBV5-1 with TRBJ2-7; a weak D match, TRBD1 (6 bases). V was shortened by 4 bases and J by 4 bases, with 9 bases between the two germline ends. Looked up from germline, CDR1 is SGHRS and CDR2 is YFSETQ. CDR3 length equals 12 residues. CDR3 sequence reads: CASSVTGYEQYF. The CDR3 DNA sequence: TGCGCCAGCAGCGTAACAGGGTACGAGCAGTACTTC.

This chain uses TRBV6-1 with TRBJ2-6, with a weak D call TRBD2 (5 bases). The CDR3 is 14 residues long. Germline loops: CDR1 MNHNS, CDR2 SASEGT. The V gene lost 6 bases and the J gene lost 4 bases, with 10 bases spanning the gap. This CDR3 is CASSQIAGANVLTF. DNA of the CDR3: TGTGCCAGCAGCCAGATAGCGGGGGCCAACGTCCTGACTTTC.

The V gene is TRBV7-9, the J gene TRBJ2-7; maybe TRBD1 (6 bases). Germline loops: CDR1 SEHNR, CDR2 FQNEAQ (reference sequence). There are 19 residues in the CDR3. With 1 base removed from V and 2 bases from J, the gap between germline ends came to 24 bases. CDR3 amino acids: CASSLVVGSTGWRAYEQYF. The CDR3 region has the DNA TGTGCCAGCAGCTTAGTAGTGGGCAGTACAGGGTGGCGGGCCTACGAGCAGTACTTC.

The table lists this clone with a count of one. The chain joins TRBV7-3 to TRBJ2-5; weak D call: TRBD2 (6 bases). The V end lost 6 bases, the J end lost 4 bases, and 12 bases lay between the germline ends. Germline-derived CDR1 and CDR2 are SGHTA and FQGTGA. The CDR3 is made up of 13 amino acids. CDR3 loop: CASSFYGGETQYF. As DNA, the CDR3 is TGTGCCAGCAGTTTTTACGGGGGAGAGACCCAGTACTTC.

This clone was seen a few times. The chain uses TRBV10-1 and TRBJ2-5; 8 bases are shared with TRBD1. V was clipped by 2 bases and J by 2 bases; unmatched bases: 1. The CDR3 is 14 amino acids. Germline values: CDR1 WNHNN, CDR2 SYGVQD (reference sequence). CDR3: CASSERTGQETQYF. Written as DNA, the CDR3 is TGCGCCAGCAGTGAGAGGACAGGGCAAGAGACCCAGTACTTC.

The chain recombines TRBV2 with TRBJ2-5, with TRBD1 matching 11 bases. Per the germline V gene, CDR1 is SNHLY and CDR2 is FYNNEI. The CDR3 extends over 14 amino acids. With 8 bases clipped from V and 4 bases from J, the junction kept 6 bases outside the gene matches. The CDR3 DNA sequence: TGTGCCAGCCTCGGACAGGGGGCATTAGAGACCCAGTACTTC. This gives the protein CASLGQGALETQYF.

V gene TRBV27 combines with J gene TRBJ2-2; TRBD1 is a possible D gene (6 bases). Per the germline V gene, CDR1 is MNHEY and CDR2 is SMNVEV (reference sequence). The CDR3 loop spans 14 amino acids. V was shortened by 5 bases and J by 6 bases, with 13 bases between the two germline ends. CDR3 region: CASSAFEGAGELFF. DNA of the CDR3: TGTGCCAGCAGTGCGTTCGAGGGGGCCGGGGAGCTGTTTTTT.

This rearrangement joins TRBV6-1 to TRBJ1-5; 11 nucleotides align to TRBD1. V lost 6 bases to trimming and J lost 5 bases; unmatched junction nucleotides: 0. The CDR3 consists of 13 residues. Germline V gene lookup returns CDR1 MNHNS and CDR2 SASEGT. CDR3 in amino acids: CASRGQGDQPQHF. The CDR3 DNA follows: TGTGCCAGCAGGGGACAGGGGGATCAGCCCCAGCATTTT.

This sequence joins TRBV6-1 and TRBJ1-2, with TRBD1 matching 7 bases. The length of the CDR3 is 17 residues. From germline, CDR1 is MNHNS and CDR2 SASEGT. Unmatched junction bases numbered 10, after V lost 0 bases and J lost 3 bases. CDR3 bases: TGTGCCAGCAGTGAAGCGCTTTTAGACAGGGTCTACTATGGCTACACCTTC. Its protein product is CASSEALLDRVYYGYTF.

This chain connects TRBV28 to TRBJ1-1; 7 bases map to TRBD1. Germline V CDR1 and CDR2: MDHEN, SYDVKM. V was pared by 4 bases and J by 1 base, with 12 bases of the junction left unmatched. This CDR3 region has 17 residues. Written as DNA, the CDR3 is TGTGCCAGCAGTTCTTATTTCGGACAGGAGACGAACACTGAAGCTTTCTTT. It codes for CASSSYFGQETNTEAFF. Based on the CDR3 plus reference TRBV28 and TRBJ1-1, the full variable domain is DVKVTQSSRYLVKRTGEKVFLECVQDMDHENMFWYRQDPGLGLRLIYFSYDVKMKEKGDIPEGYSVSREKKERFSLILESASTNQTSMYLCASSSYFGQETNTEAFFGQGTRLTVV.

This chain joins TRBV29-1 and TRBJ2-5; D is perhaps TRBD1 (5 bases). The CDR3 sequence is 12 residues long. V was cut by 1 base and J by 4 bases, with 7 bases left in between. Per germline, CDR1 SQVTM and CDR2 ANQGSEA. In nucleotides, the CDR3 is TGCAGCGTTGAAGCTAGGGGAGAGACCCAGTACTTC. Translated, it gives CSVEARGETQYF.

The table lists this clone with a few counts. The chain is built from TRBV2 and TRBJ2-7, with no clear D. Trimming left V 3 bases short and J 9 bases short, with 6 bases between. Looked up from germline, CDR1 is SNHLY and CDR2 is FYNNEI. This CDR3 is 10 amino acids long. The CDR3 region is CASSDIVQYF. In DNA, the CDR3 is TGTGCCAGCAGTGACATAGTGCAGTACTTC.

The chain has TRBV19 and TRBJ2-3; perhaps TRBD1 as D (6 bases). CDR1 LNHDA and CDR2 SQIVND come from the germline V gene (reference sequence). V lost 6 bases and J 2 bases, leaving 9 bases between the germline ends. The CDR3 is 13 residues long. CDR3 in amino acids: CASSPGDTDTQYF. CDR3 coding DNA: TGTGCCAGTAGCCCAGGGGACACAGATACGCAGTATTTT. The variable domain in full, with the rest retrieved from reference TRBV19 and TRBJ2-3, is DGGITQSPKYLFRKEGQNVTLSCEQNLNHDAMYWYRQDPGQGLRLIYYSQIVNDFQKGDIAEGYSVSREKKESFPLTVTSAQKNPTAFYLCASSPGDTDTQYFGPGTRLTVL.

The chain's CDR3 is CASSTTGTRSEAFF. The DNA of the CDR3 is TGTGCCAGCAGCACCACAGGGACGAGGTCTGAAGCTTTCTTT. The rearrangement uses TRBV7-9 and TRBJ1-1, with a possible D match to TRBD1 (6 bases). CDR3 length equals 14 residues. Trimming pared 5 bases from V and 6 bases from J, leaving 16 bases between. CDR1 is SEHNR, CDR2 FQNEAQ, per germline (reference sequence).

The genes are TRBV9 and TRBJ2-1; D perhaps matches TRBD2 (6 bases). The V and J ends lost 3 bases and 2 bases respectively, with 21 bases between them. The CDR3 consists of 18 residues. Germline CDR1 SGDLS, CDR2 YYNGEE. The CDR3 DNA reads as TGTGCCAGCAGCGCACACGGGAGAGGGAACGGAGCCTACAATGAGCAGTTCTTC. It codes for CASSAHGRGNGAYNEQFF.

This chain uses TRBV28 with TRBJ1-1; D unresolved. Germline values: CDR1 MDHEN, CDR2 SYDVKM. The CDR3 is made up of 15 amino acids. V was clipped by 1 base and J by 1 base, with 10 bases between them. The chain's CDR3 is CASSLYPGPNTEAFF. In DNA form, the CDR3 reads TGTGCCAGCAGTTTATATCCAGGCCCGAACACTGAAGCTTTCTTT.

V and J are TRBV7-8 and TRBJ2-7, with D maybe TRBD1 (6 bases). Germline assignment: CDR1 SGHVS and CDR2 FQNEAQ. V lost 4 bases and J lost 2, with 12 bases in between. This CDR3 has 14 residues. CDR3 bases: TGTGCCAGCAGCTCCACGCAGGGGCCCTACGAGCAGTACTTC. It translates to CASSSTQGPYEQYF.